The 26 T cell receptor beta chains reported below all come from one sample, sequenced in a study of cytomegalovirus exposure and HLA in healthy donors. TCRdb keeps only in-frame clones here, not all; method: immunoSEQ multiplex PCR. The repertoire holds 150,000 to 200,000 clones, approximately 84% seen once, with roughly 7% in the top ten. Sequences were obtained from PBMCs. The receptors come from a man between 18 and 29 years old in good health and CMV-seropositive.

The rearrangement joins TRBV15 to TRBJ1-1, with D possibly being TRBD1 (6 bases). V dropped 4 bases and J dropped 8 bases, with 11 bases sitting between them. The CDR3 length is 12 residues. CDR1 is LNHNV, CDR2 YYDKDF, per germline (reference sequence). The CDR3 spells CATSIRQGEAFF. The DNA of the CDR3 is TGTGCCACCAGCATCCGGCAGGGGGAAGCTTTCTTT.

The chain combines TRBV7-2 with TRBJ2-1; 8 positions agree with TRBD1. The V segment lost 0 bases and the J segment 10 bases; nucleotides outside the gene matches: 11. The CDR3 contains 16 residues. Germline V gene data show CDR1 as SGHTA and CDR2 as FQGNSA. The CDR3 region is CASSLAQAGGANEQFF. The CDR3 DNA follows: TGTGCCAGCAGCTTAGCGCAGGCAGGGGGCGCGAACGAGCAGTTCTTC.

CDR3 region: CASSQLGENTEAFF. CDR3 coding DNA: TGCGCCAGCAGCCAGCTAGGGGAGAACACTGAAGCTTTCTTT. This chain joins TRBV4-3 and TRBJ1-1, with D possibly matching TRBD1 (5 bases). The germline V gene has CDR1 LGHNA and CDR2 YSLEER. V was shortened by 3 bases and J by 1 base, with 9 bases between the two germline ends. This CDR3 comprises 14 residues.

The chain combines TRBV30 with TRBJ2-1, with 8 bases aligning to TRBD1. This CDR3 comprises 16 residues. Looked up from germline, CDR1 is GTSNPN and CDR2 is SVGIG (reference sequence). V lost 2 bases and J lost 5; bases outside the gene matches: 11. The CDR3: CAWSWLSGQVNNEQFF. CDR3 coding DNA: TGTGCCTGGAGTTGGCTGTCGGGACAGGTGAACAATGAGCAGTTCTTC.

The gene calls are TRBV28 and TRBJ2-2; 11 bases fit TRBD2. Germline V gives CDR1 MDHEN, CDR2 SYDVKM. Unmatched junction bases numbered 8, after V lost 6 bases and J lost 5 bases. There are 16 residues in the CDR3. The CDR3 is CASSRPLAGGTGELFF. The CDR3 bases are TGTGCCAGCAGCCGTCCGCTAGCGGGAGGAACCGGGGAGCTGTTTTTT.

The rearrangement joins TRBV18 to TRBJ2-3; 9 bases align to TRBD1. There are 16 residues in the CDR3. In germline, CDR1 is KGHSH, CDR2 LQKENI. V shed 6 bases, J shed 5 bases, and the junction held 12 bases outside the gene matches. The CDR3 reads CASSYEAQGALDTQYF. The DNA for the CDR3 is TGTGCCAGCTCCTATGAGGCACAGGGGGCCTTAGATACGCAGTATTTT.

CDR3 nucleotide sequence: TGTGCCAGCAGTTTCCAGGGTACTAATGAAAAACTGTTTTTT. It yields the protein CASSFQGTNEKLFF. The chain recombines TRBV27 with TRBJ1-4; D might be TRBD1 (5 bases). The CDR3 length is 14 residues. Trimming left V 3 bases short and J 2 bases short, with 7 bases between. In germline, CDR1 is MNHEY, CDR2 SMNVEV (reference sequence).

This chain links TRBV30 with TRBJ1-4, with a weak D call TRBD1 (6 bases). Trimming left V 2 bases short and J 3 bases short, with 13 bases between. The CDR3 extends over 15 amino acids. Germline lookup yields CDR1 GTSNPN and CDR2 SVGIG (reference sequence). The CDR3 DNA reads TGTGCCTGGAGTAACGAGGGGGGGGCTAATGAAAAACTGTTTTTT. It translates to CAWSNEGGANEKLFF.

This clone has only one observation. The rearrangement links TRBV6-1 to TRBJ1-1, with a tentative D call TRBD1 (6 bases). The CDR3 consists of 14 residues. Trimming stripped 6 bases from V and 3 bases from J, with 14 bases between. CDR1 and CDR2 from the germline V gene are MNHNS and SASEGT. CDR3 DNA: TGTGCCAGCAGCCCGACAGGAGGAGACACTGAAGCTTTCTTT. This sequence encodes CASSPTGGDTEAFF.

This chain connects TRBV7-6 to TRBJ2-1, with 7 bases aligning to TRBD1. Germline V gene lookup returns CDR1 SGHVS and CDR2 FNYEAQ. With V trimmed by 3 bases and J by 6 bases, 8 bases remained unmatched. CDR3 length equals 15 residues. The chain's CDR3 is CASSLGAGGFNEQFF. The CDR3 region has the DNA TGTGCCAGCAGCTTGGGGGCAGGGGGTTTCAATGAGCAGTTCTTC.

This clone was seen only a few times. This chain connects TRBV27 to TRBJ2-3; tentative D call: TRBD2 (5 bases). The CDR3 runs to 14 residues. Germline V lookup: CDR1 MNHEY, CDR2 SMNVEV (reference sequence). Trimming took 10 bases from V and 1 from J, leaving 15 bases between them. CDR3 in DNA: TGTGCCACCATAGCGCCCGGGGGCACAGATACGCAGTATTTT. The encoded protein is CATIAPGGTDTQYF.

The chain carries TRBV19 and TRBJ2-2, with D possibly TRBD2 on 5 matching bases. Per germline, CDR1 LNHDA and CDR2 SQIVND (reference sequence). CDR3 length: 13 amino acids. V shed 6 bases and J shed 7 bases, with 12 bases lying between them. The DNA of the CDR3 is TGTGCCAGTAGGACGGGGTTACGCGGGGAGCTGTTTTTT. Protein product: CASRTGLRGELFF.

The chain is built from TRBV4-2 and TRBJ2-1; 7 bases line up with TRBD2. The CDR3 sequence is 17 residues long. Germline V gene data show CDR1 as LGHNA and CDR2 as YNFKEQ. V dropped 2 bases and J dropped 4; count of bases not matched to a gene: 11. CDR3 bases: TGTGCCAGCAGCCAACACCTCGGCGGGGGAGTTTACAATGAGCAGTTCTTC. Protein: CASSQHLGGGVYNEQFF.

The rearrangement joins TRBV5-4 to TRBJ2-1, with a weak D call TRBD2 (5 bases). Trimming removed 4 bases from V and 3 bases from J, with 8 bases in between. The CDR3 totals 13 residues. From germline, CDR1 is SGHNT and CDR2 YYREEE (reference sequence). CDR3 region: CASSQDFYNEQFF. The CDR3 nucleotides are TGTGCCAGCAGCCAGGACTTCTACAATGAGCAGTTCTTC.

On this clone itself: A junction end diverges from the germline sequence, so it may reflect a read error. The V call is TRBV28, the J call TRBJ1-5, with 8 bases that match TRBD1. CDR1 is MDHEN, CDR2 SYDVKM, per germline. This CDR3 comprises 12 residues. The CDR3 DNA reads as TGTGCCAGCAGTTTAGAGGGACAGGCGGTTCGTTTT. This translates into CASSLEGQAVRF.

This sequence joins TRBV5-8 and TRBJ1-1; 7 nucleotides match TRBD1. Germline loops: CDR1 SGHTS, CDR2 YDEGEE. V lost 4 bases and J lost 4; bases outside the gene matches: 10. The CDR3 runs 15 residues. CDR3 residues: CASSIRQGLATEAFF. As DNA, the CDR3 is TGTGCCAGCAGCATACGACAGGGATTGGCCACTGAAGCTTTCTTT.

V is TRBV6-5 and J is TRBJ2-1; 14 bases agree with TRBD2. V gave up 5 bases and J gave up 12 bases; unmatched junction bases: 6. The CDR3 contains 14 residues. Germline CDR1 and CDR2: MNHEY and SVGAGI. The CDR3 region has the DNA TGTGCCAGCAGTCCGGGACTAGCGGGAGTGGGGCAGTTCTTC. It is translated as CASSPGLAGVGQFF.

The chain has TRBV19 and TRBJ2-3; possible D gene TRBD2, 5 bases. The CDR3 is 14 amino acids. Germline loops: CDR1 LNHDA, CDR2 SQIVND (reference sequence). Trimming took off 4 bases at V and 2 bases at J, with 10 bases between the two ends. The CDR3 nucleotides read TGTGCCAGTAGTAAGAGGACTGACACAGATACGCAGTATTTT. Residues: CASSKRTDTDTQYF.

J is TRBJ1-1 and V is TRBV2; D might be TRBD1 (5 bases). Germline CDR1 reads SNHLY; CDR2 reads FYNNEI. This CDR3 is built from 14 residues. The V end was cut by 2 bases, the J end by 6 bases, with 13 bases between. The chain's CDR3 is CASSEFRGGAEAFF. The CDR3 coding sequence is TGTGCCAGCAGTGAATTTCGGGGGGGGGCTGAAGCTTTCTTT.

J is TRBJ1-1 and V is TRBV19, with 8 positions matching TRBD1. The junction had 8 bases not matched to a gene; V was cut back by 7 bases and J by 1 base. This CDR3 contains 15 residues. The germline CDR1 and CDR2 sequences are LNHDA and SQIVND (reference sequence). CDR3 residues: CASTGTGGWNTEAFF. The CDR3 DNA follows: TGTGCCAGTACCGGGACAGGTGGTTGGAACACTGAAGCTTTCTTT.

V is TRBV19 and J is TRBJ2-7; 9 bases are shared with TRBD2. Trimming took 3 bases from V and 2 from J; bases not matched to a gene: 5. This CDR3 is built from 15 residues. The germline V gene has CDR1 LNHDA and CDR2 SQIVND (reference sequence). The CDR3 DNA is TGTGCCAGTAGTATGTCTAGCGGGACGACCTACGAGCAGTACTTC. This codes for CASSMSSGTTYEQYF.

The chain links TRBV5-1 to TRBJ2-1; TRBD2 aligns across 9 bases. In germline, CDR1 is SGHRS, CDR2 YFSETQ. The length of the CDR3 is 15 residues. J gave up 8 bases and V 7 bases, and 13 bases lay outside the gene matches. The CDR3 region has the DNA TGCGCCAGCGAAAGTCGTAGCGGGAGTATCTATGAGCAGTTCTTC. Residues: CASESRSGSIYEQFF.

The chain joins TRBV19 to TRBJ2-7; the D gene is possibly TRBD1 (6 bases). The germline V gene has CDR1 LNHDA and CDR2 SQIVND (reference sequence). V was clipped by 6 bases and J by 1 base, with 13 bases between them. The CDR3 contains 14 residues. The CDR3 is CASSTYRASYEQYF. CDR3 DNA: TGTGCCAGTAGCACCTACAGGGCTTCCTACGAGCAGTACTTC.

The chain has TRBV4-2 and TRBJ1-4; D is unclear. Trimming cost V 0 bases and J 2 bases, with 13 bases left between them. The CDR3 has 17 residues. CDR1 is LGHNA and CDR2 is YNFKEQ in the germline V gene. In nucleotides, the CDR3 is TGTGCCAGCAGCCAAGATCCGCAGACCGGGACTAATGAAAAACTGTTTTTT. Translated, it gives CASSQDPQTGTNEKLFF.

The chain couples TRBV4-1 to TRBJ2-1; D is uncertain. Germline loops: CDR1 MGHRA, CDR2 YSYEKL. The CDR3 has 14 residues. Between the trimmed V and J ends, which lost 0 bases and 4 bases, there was a span of 7 bases. CDR3 region: CASSQDPEYNEQFF. The CDR3, as DNA: TGCGCCAGCAGCCAAGACCCGGAGTACAATGAGCAGTTCTTC.

Of note for this clone: One end of the junction is discordant with germline, which a read error may explain. The V gene is TRBV7-2, the J gene TRBJ1-2; 9 bases match TRBD1. Germline assignment: CDR1 SGHTA and CDR2 FQGNSA. This CDR3 has 15 residues. The CDR3: CASRLATGGSDGYTF. The CDR3 DNA reads as TGTGCCAGCAGATTAGCTACAGGGGGCTCTGATGGCTACACCTTC.